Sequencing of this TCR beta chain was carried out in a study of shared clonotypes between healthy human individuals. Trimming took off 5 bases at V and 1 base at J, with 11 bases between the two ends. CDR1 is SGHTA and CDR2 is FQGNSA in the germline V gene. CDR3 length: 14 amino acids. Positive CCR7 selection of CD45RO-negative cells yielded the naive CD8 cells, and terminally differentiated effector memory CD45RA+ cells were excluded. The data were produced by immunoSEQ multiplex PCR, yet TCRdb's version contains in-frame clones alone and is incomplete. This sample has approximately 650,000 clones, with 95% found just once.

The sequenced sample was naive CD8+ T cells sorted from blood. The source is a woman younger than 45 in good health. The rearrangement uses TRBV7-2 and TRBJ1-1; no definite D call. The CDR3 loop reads CASSRKRQNTEAFF. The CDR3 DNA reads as TGTGCCAGCAGCCGTAAAAGACAGAACACTGAAGCTTTCTTT.